What follows are 29 T cell receptor beta chains derived from one specimen sequenced in a study of T-cell reconstitution after alpha-beta-depleted transplantation in children (dated by TCRdb to about 2016). Libraries were made using PCR. TCRdb records Illumina HiSeq 2500 as the sequencer. TCR library preparation used molecular barcoding, with unique molecular identifiers applied to normalize quantification of the TCRbeta repertoire. TCRdb trimmed the raw reads at Q25, called clones with MiXCR and kept productive beta chains. Rows merge per CDR3 protein into single entries with the most common DNA and genes. The sample data list 780,000 or so distinct CDR3 sequences, and about 16% of these were observed just once. In total, the top ten clones hold approximately 5% of the sample. What this sample's treatment or condition label stands for: allogeneic hematopoietic cell transplantation with graft depleted of TCRalphabeta T cells and CD19 B cells.

The source was PBMCs, mostly from graft donor cells, collected 360 days after TCRalphabeta/CD19-depleted stem cell transplant. The source is a male patient between 5 and 17 years old who had a stem cell transplant for acute lymphoblastic leukemia, so the T cells may come from the graft donor.

The CDR3 sequence: CASSKSLGTSGRYEQYF. Written as DNA, the CDR3 is TGTGCCAGCAGTAAATCACTTGGGACTAGCGGACGTTACGAGCAGTACTTC. The genes are TRBV25-1 and TRBJ2-7; 11 bases align to TRBD2. CDR3 size: 17 residues. CDR1 and CDR2 from the germline V gene are MGHDK and SYGVNS. The V gene end was trimmed by 5 bases and the J gene end by 4 bases; junction bases not matched to a gene: 13.

The chain couples TRBV11-1 to TRBJ2-1; TRBD2 aligns across 9 bases. J gave up 10 bases and V 1 base, and 8 bases lay outside the gene matches. From germline, CDR1 is SGHAT and CDR2 FQDESV (reference sequence). This CDR3 spans 15 amino acids. The CDR3 spells CASSLVAGVNREQFF. In DNA form, the CDR3 reads TGTGCCAGCAGCTTAGTAGCGGGGGTCAATCGGGAGCAGTTCTTC.

CDR3 region: CASSSSRVGSYNEQFF. CDR3 DNA: TGCGCCAGCAGCTCATCCCGGGTGGGTTCCTACAATGAGCAGTTCTTC. This chain joins TRBV5-1 and TRBJ2-1; no definite D call. The germline gives CDR1 SGHRS, CDR2 YFSETQ. The ends were cut back, 3 bases at V and 1 base at J, with 14 bases in the middle. The CDR3 consists of 16 residues. Using reference TRBV5-1 and TRBJ2-1 for the parts outside the CDR3, the full variable domain is KAGVTQTPRYLIKTRGQQVTLSCSPISGHRSVSWYQQTPGQGLQFLFEYFSETQRNKGNFPGRFSGRQFSNSRSEMNVSTLELGDSALYLCASSSSRVGSYNEQFFGPGTRLTVL.

This clonotype has just a few counts. The chain employs TRBV7-7 and TRBJ2-1; D is possibly TRBD1 or TRBD2 (5 bases each). CDR1 and CDR2 (germline): SSHAT, FNYEAQ (reference sequence). With 8 bases removed from V and 7 bases from J, the gap between germline ends came to 18 bases. The CDR3 is 14 residues long. The CDR3 DNA sequence: TGTGCCAGCTCTTATCTGGGGGTCGAAAATGAGCAGTTCTTC. Residues: CASSYLGVENEQFF.

The chain is built from TRBV7-2 and TRBJ2-7; unclear D gene. The CDR3 is 16 amino acids. V gave up 2 bases and J gave up 6 bases, with 20 bases separating them. CDR1 is SGHTA and CDR2 is FQGNSA in the germline V gene. The CDR3 sequence is CASSLIGQPYTIEQYF. The CDR3 bases are TGTGCCAGCAGCTTAATAGGGCAGCCATACACAATCGAGCAGTACTTC.

The V call is TRBV5-1, the J call TRBJ2-2, with D perhaps matching TRBD2 (7 bases). Germline V CDR1 and CDR2: SGHRS, YFSETQ. The CDR3 length is 17 residues. The V gene lost 3 bases and the J gene lost 0 bases, with 15 bases spanning the gap. CDR3 in amino acids: CASSWGPSGTNTGELFF. CDR3 in DNA: TGCGCCAGCAGCTGGGGGCCTAGCGGAACGAACACCGGGGAGCTGTTTTTT.

This clonotype was counted a few times. The chain has TRBV5-1 and TRBJ1-1, with a weak D call TRBD1 (5 bases). V was cut by 5 bases and J by 8 bases, with 28 bases left in between. The CDR3 spans 17 residues. The germline V gene has CDR1 SGHRS and CDR2 YFSETQ. This CDR3 reads CASRLTLGAYRNPEAFF. The CDR3 region has the DNA TGCGCCAGCAGGCTCACTCTCGGGGCTTACAGGAACCCAGAAGCTTTCTTT. The whole variable domain, remainder taken from reference TRBV5-1 and TRBJ1-1, is KAGVTQTPRYLIKTRGQQVTLSCSPISGHRSVSWYQQTPGQGLQFLFEYFSETQRNKGNFPGRFSGRQFSNSRSEMNVSTLELGDSALYLCASRLTLGAYRNPEAFFGQGTRLTVV.

This clonotype has a count of ten or more. The genes are TRBV5-1 and TRBJ2-6; 7 nucleotides align to TRBD2. CDR1 is SGHRS and CDR2 is YFSETQ in the germline V gene. This CDR3 has 17 amino acids. With V trimmed by 4 bases and J by 1 base, 8 bases remained unmatched. The CDR3 here is CASSAAGRVSGANVLTF. The CDR3 nucleotides read TGCGCCAGCAGCGCAGCAGGGAGGGTTTCTGGGGCCAACGTCCTGACTTTC.

The rearrangement links TRBV19 to TRBJ2-7; no firm D call. The CDR3 is 14 amino acids. The V end lost 5 bases, the J end lost 6 bases, and 17 bases lay between the germline ends. Looked up from germline, CDR1 is LNHDA and CDR2 is SQIVND (reference sequence). The DNA for the CDR3 is TGTGCCAGTAGTTACACCGTCGCTCTGGGCGAGCAGTACTTC. This translates into CASSYTVALGEQYF.

This clonotype was counted between two and nine times. The chain recombines TRBV4-3 with TRBJ2-1; the match to TRBD2 covers 14 bases. Germline trimming cut 1 base from V and 0 bases from J; bases unmatched to any gene: 17. Germline lookup yields CDR1 LGHNA and CDR2 YSLEER. The CDR3 loop spans 23 amino acids. CDR3 region: CASSQAQMTSGRAVSSSYNEQFF. The CDR3 bases are TGCGCCAGCAGCCAAGCCCAAATGACTAGCGGGAGGGCCGTATCTTCCTCCTACAATGAGCAGTTCTTC.

Notes on this clonotype: The junction differs from germline at one of its ends, possibly a read error. The chain links TRBV5-1 to TRBJ2-7, with 13 bases identical to TRBD2. The CDR3 contains 15 residues. Per the germline V gene, CDR1 is SGHRS and CDR2 is YFSETQ. The CDR3 nucleotides read TGCGCCAGCAGCCTACGGACTAGCGGGAGTCTCGAGCAGTGCTTC. Translating gives CASSLRTSGSLEQCF.

The V call is TRBV5-6, the J call TRBJ2-5, with no clear D. Germline V gene sequence: CDR1 SGHDT, CDR2 YYEEEE. This CDR3 spans 15 amino acids. V lost 4 bases and J 5 bases, leaving 18 bases between the germline ends. The CDR3 loop reads CASSPNPRVHETQYF. The CDR3 DNA is TGTGCCAGCAGCCCTAACCCCCGGGTTCATGAGACCCAGTACTTC.

The chain has TRBV27 and TRBJ2-3; no clear D. V dropped 6 bases and J dropped 6 bases, with 13 bases sitting between them. This CDR3 comprises 13 residues. Germline V lookup: CDR1 MNHEY, CDR2 SMNVEV (reference sequence). CDR3 protein: CASRTGPGDTQYF. In DNA form, the CDR3 reads TGTGCCAGCAGAACTGGGCCCGGGGATACGCAGTATTTT.

J is TRBJ1-4 and V is TRBV7-6; tentatively, D is TRBD1 (6 bases). Germline V gene data show CDR1 as SGHVS and CDR2 as FNYEAQ. The CDR3 extends over 13 amino acids. V was clipped by 2 bases and J by 8 bases, with 9 bases between them. CDR3 nucleotides: TGTGCCAGCAGCTTAACTGGGGGCGAAAAACTGTTTTTT. Its translation: CASSLTGGEKLFF.

This clonotype was recorded a few times. The chain recombines TRBV12-3 or TRBV12-4 with TRBJ1-4; D may be TRBD1 (5 bases). Trimming removed 5 bases at V and 1 base at J, with 14 bases between. CDR3 size: 16 residues. CDR3 sequence (DNA): TGTGCCAGCAGTCCGGGGGTACCGGTAACTAATGAAAAACTGTTTTTT. Translation: CASSPGVPVTNEKLFF.

This chain joins TRBV20-1 and TRBJ1-5; 8 bases fit TRBD1. Germline assignment: CDR1 DFQATT and CDR2 SNEGSKA (reference sequence). Unmatched junction bases numbered 5, after V lost 6 bases and J lost 4 bases. CDR3 length: 13 amino acids. Here the CDR3 DNA reads TGCAGTGCGTATCGACAGGGGAATCAGCCCCAGCATTTT. As protein: CSAYRQGNQPQHF.

The chain recombines TRBV15 with TRBJ2-2; 7 nucleotides align to TRBD2. Germline CDR1 and CDR2: LNHNV and YYDKDF (reference sequence). CDR3 length: 14 residues. V dropped 6 bases and J dropped 4; count of bases not matched to a gene: 5. CDR3 in DNA: TGTGCCACCAGGCGGGACTACCCCACCGGGGAGCTGTTTTTT. It specifies CATRRDYPTGELFF.

CDR3 loop: CASSRVSYEQYF. In nucleotides, the CDR3 is TGCGCCAGCAGCAGGGTTTCCTACGAGCAGTACTTC. The V and J genes are TRBV23-1 and TRBJ2-7; possibly TRBD1 for D (5 bases). TRBV23-1 is given ORF status, its function remaining uncertain. This CDR3 contains 12 residues. Trimming stripped 6 bases from V and 1 base from J, with 7 bases between.

The chain uses TRBV13 and TRBJ2-1, with unresolved D. The CDR3 runs 13 residues. Germline loops: CDR1 PRHDT, CDR2 FYEKMQ (reference sequence). V dropped 1 base and J dropped 11 bases, with 12 bases sitting between them. CDR3 protein: CASSLESLAQQFF. The CDR3 region has the DNA TGTGCCAGCAGCTTAGAGTCTTTGGCCCAGCAGTTCTTC.

Only a few counts were recorded for this clonotype. The genes are TRBV29-1 and TRBJ1-2, with D possibly matching TRBD1 (6 bases). With 1 base removed from V and 4 bases from J, the gap between germline ends came to 16 bases. There are 15 residues in the CDR3. Germline CDR1 is SQVTM and CDR2 is ANQGSEA. The CDR3 reads CSVEGAPGEGYGYTF. CDR3 nucleotides: TGCAGCGTTGAAGGGGCTCCAGGGGAAGGCTATGGCTACACCTTC.

This clonotype turned up a few times. CDR3 in DNA: TGTGCCAGCAGCGTCTCAGGGGGTCCGGATACGCAGTATTTT. Translation gives CASSVSGGPDTQYF. This sequence joins TRBV3-1 and TRBJ2-3; 7 bases are a match to TRBD1. V gave up 5 bases and J gave up 6 bases; unmatched junction bases: 8. The CDR3 has 14 amino acids. CDR1 and CDR2 (germline): LGHDT, YNNKEL (reference sequence).

This clonotype was observed a few times. The chain recombines TRBV6-1 with TRBJ1-2; D is perhaps TRBD1 (6 bases). V was cut by 6 bases and J by 4 bases, with 12 bases left in between. This CDR3 spans 13 amino acids. The V gene's germline CDR1 is MNHNS and CDR2 SASEGT. CDR3 nucleotides: TGTGCCAGCAGACTGGACAGCCTCTATGGCTACACCTTC. Translating it yields CASRLDSLYGYTF.

V gene TRBV4-1 combines with J gene TRBJ2-2; TRBD1 matches at 10 bases. The CDR3 length is 17 residues. Germline assignment: CDR1 MGHRA and CDR2 YSYEKL. V lost 1 base and J lost 3; bases outside the gene matches: 5. DNA for the CDR3: TGCGCCAGCAGCCAAGCACGGGGGACAGGGGACACCGGGGAGCTGTTTTTT. Amino acids: CASSQARGTGDTGELFF.

There are many counts of this clonotype. The rearrangement uses TRBV3-1 and TRBJ1-2; the D is unclear. Germline CDR1 LGHDT, CDR2 YNNKEL (reference sequence). The CDR3 spans 12 residues. Deletions cut 2 bases from V and 0 bases from J, with 1 base between. CDR3 bases: TGTGCCAGCAGCCAATCTAACTATGGCTACACCTTC. Amino acids: CASSQSNYGYTF.

This clonotype was observed a handful of times. This chain connects TRBV5-1 to TRBJ2-1; TRBD2 agrees at 8 bases. Germline loops: CDR1 SGHRS, CDR2 YFSETQ. The V gene end was trimmed by 3 bases and the J gene end by 2 bases; junction bases not matched to a gene: 4. This CDR3 spans 15 amino acids. Written as DNA, the CDR3 is TGCGCCAGCAGCTGGCGGGGGGAGGCCTACAATGAGCAGTTCTTC. Amino acids: CASSWRGEAYNEQFF.

This clonotype has a handful of counts. The gene calls are TRBV7-8 and TRBJ2-1; D is perhaps TRBD1 (5 bases). The CDR3 spans 16 residues. The germline gives CDR1 SGHVS, CDR2 FQNEAQ. The V and J ends lost 1 base and 4 bases respectively, with 14 bases between them. The CDR3 DNA reads as TGTGCCAGCAGCTTAGTAGTGTATCCAGGGTACAATGAGCAGTTCTTC. Translation gives CASSLVVYPGYNEQFF.

This clonotype was detected only a few times. The chain recombines TRBV4-1 with TRBJ1-1; D is unclear. Looked up from germline, CDR1 is MGHRA and CDR2 is YSYEKL. The V and J ends lost 0 bases and 2 bases respectively, with 10 bases between them. This CDR3 spans 15 amino acids. CDR3: CASSQEADVNTEAFF. CDR3 bases: TGCGCCAGCAGCCAAGAAGCAGACGTTAACACTGAAGCTTTCTTT.

This chain uses TRBV20-1 with TRBJ2-3; 7 bases agree with TRBD2. Germline CDR1 and CDR2: DFQATT and SNEGSKA (reference sequence). This CDR3 contains 15 residues. The J segment lost 0 bases and the V segment lost 3 bases, leaving 6 bases of the junction unmatched. The CDR3 here is CSASSGPPSTDTQYF. The CDR3 DNA follows: TGCAGTGCTAGTAGCGGGCCTCCTAGCACAGATACGCAGTATTTT.

The CDR3 DNA follows: TGCGCCAGCAGCGTCGACTCCTCAGGGTCGGCTAGCGGGAGGTTCTCCTACGAGCAGTACTTC. It encodes CASSVDSSGSASGRFSYEQYF. This chain connects TRBV5-1 to TRBJ2-7; 11 bases match TRBD2. CDR1 and CDR2 from the germline V gene are SGHRS and YFSETQ. J was trimmed by 0 bases and V by 4 bases; bases with no gene match: 21. The CDR3 runs 21 residues.